The T cell receptor (beta chain) described here comes from a study of OX40 agonist ivuxolimab in advanced cancers. On the study more broadly: Ivuxolimab, an antibody acting as an agonist of OX40 (CD134), was used to treat patients.

The method was immunoSEQ multiplex PCR; TCRdb's version includes in-frame clones alone and lacks a portion of them. The table lists 50,000 or so clones, about 79% of them singletons. Germline V gene lookup returns CDR1 LNHDA and CDR2 SQIVND (reference sequence). The CDR3 covers 15 residues. V lost 6 bases and J lost 1; bases outside the gene matches: 5. This chain connects TRBV19 to TRBJ2-2; 7 bases fit TRBD1. The input for sequencing was CD4+ or CD8+ T cells sorted from blood, taken in a trial of the OX40 agonist ivuxolimab. This sequence originates from an adult with an advanced solid tumor such as melanoma, head and neck, liver or kidney cancer. CDR3 residues: CASRTGTVNTGELFF. In nucleotides, the CDR3 is TGTGCCAGTAGAACCGGGACAGTGAACACCGGGGAGCTGTTTTTT.